This entry concerns a single T cell receptor (beta chain). Its target antigen remains unknown. Base qualities are not recorded, but no much larger clone differs from it by a single base. This sample includes further DNA sequences coding for the same CDR3. The CDR3 measures 14 amino acids from cysteine to phenylalanine. Of all the DNA, just the CDR3 is kept, 42 bases in frame from base 1. For this chain, trimming is 5 bases at the V end and 4 bases at the J end, and the number of junction bases without a gene match is 5. The germline V gene (reference sequence) gives CDR1 as MNHEY and CDR2 as SMNVEV. This sample is drawn from a study of shared clonotypes between healthy human individuals (dated by TCRdb to about 2020). Some background on the complete study: The cohort included three men and a couple of women between 18 and 49 years of age. For each donor, CD4 naive and CD4 memory were each given three plates, CD8 naive was given two plates, and CD8 memory was given one plate. Libraries were prepared and TCR repertoires were sequenced by different laboratories using diverse techniques, in order to increase sequencing depth and limit assay-specific biases. Blood TCR repertoires of five healthy adults were deeply sequenced to estimate repertoire size and the extent of clonotype sharing between individuals. Each donor's leukapheresis produced roughly between roughly 0.85 and 9 billion PBMCs. Broader findings and caveats from the paper: Higher generation probabilities were observed for clonotypes shared by all four sorted-subset donors than for non-shared clonotypes. Even with the large sequencing depth, rarefaction of the sorted-subset datasets indicated that sequencing was incomplete. Sampling was limited to blood, and TCR repertoires in tissue likely differ from TCR repertoires in blood. The small number of donors limited the genetic and exposure-history diversity represented. Sharing across several donors was observed for about 4.8% of naive CD4, over 3% of naive CD8, roughly 2.4% of memory CD4, and about 0.38% of memory CD8 clonotypes. Based on pairwise subsampling, the degree of clonotype sharing among donors was expected to be affected by sequencing depth. Naive subsets generally had larger estimated clonotype richness than memory subsets did.

CD8 naive samples consisted of CD45RO-negative cells that were positively selected for CCR7, yielding a CD45RA+CCR7+ population without TemRA cells. Donors were healthy HIV-negative adults with no recently reported acute infections or vaccinations. All donors were Caucasian adults living in Nashville, Tennessee, USA. Blood was obtained by leukapheresis, after which PBMCs were separated by Ficoll-Histopaque density gradient centrifugation and cryopreserved in liquid nitrogen vapor phase. Analytical flow cytometry was used to check the purity and quantity of each magnetically sorted T cell population. Genomic DNA was isolated from each sorted fraction and quantified by UV absorbance on a Nanodrop 2000c. Using the deep immunoSEQ assay, multiplex PCR amplified TCR CDR3 regions from genomic DNA. Extracted genomic DNA from each cell subset was spread evenly across all wells of several immunoSEQ 96-well plates, with each plate serving as a replicate. Each replicate PCR for sorted subsets received around 200 ng genomic DNA, equal to about 30,000 T cell genomes. Purified libraries were quantified with a Qubit 3.0 fluorometer, sized on a Bioanalyzer 2100, and re-quantified with the KAPA Library Quantification kit. Each immunoSEQ 96-well plate was sequenced on its own single-read 150-cycle Illumina NextSeq 550 flow cell. On the authors' methods: Because the immunoSEQ output held only junctional sequences and lacked quality scores, the filtering could not match the filtering applied to full-length reads. Sequences were annotated with PyIR, a Python wrapper for IgBLAST v1.9, using IMGT germline references to assign V/J genes and CDR3. Any read was removed if the V/J assignment was weak (E-value above 1e-6), the CDR3 was missing, or the read contained stop codons, out-of-frame junctions, or ambiguous translated residues. V3J clonotypes were defined by identical inferred V gene, J gene, and CDR3 amino acid sequence. Percentage overlap between repertoires was calculated by dividing the number of shared unique clonotypes by the size of the smaller repertoire. Three approaches were used to assess repertoire richness: RTK rarefaction, the Chao1 estimator, and Recon v2.1 estimates of unobserved clonotypes. For all TCRbeta clonotypes obtained by the gDNA method from several donors, generation probabilities were computed with OLGA. The source is immuneACCESS, and TCRdb retained only in-frame sequences with V and J called. Part of the clones is not carried over; for the studies checked, unresolved V genes explain less than half of this, and the remainder is unexplained. That table supplies the V and J calls and clone size; D and trimming were determined from the DNA. Present in this sample are roughly 590,000 clones, around 95% of which were seen just once. 0.1% to 0.11% of the sample comes from the top ten.

Material: naive CD8+ T cells sorted from blood. Explained via the paper, the cell subset or site label denotes: CD45RA+CCR7+. The sequence came from a woman aged 30 to 39 in good health. The sequence is built from TRBV27 and TRBJ2-7, with 10 middle bases fitting TRBD1. The CDR3 protein is CASSLRDRGYEQYF. The base sequence is TGTGCCAGCAGTCTCCGGGACAGGGGTTACGAGCAGTACTTC.